A single TCR beta chain is shown here with its context. The data stem from a study of graft-versus-host responses after intestinal transplantation. Looked up from germline, CDR1 is SGHDN and CDR2 is FVKESK. This CDR3 is 16 amino acids long. Trimming shortened V by 2 bases and J by 4 bases, and 17 bases separated the two germline ends. This table comes from immunoSEQ multiplex PCR, and its TCRdb copy is limited to in-frame clones, with some not included. The table records 55,000 to 70,000 clones, around 91% of them present only once. The source was PBMCs, collected about 120 days after intestinal transplantation. This receptor was obtained from a human patient who received an intestinal transplant, so some T cells may come from the graft donor. The V and J genes are TRBV14 and TRBJ1-2; D uncertain. CDR3 nucleotide sequence: TGTGCCAGCAGCCAAATCGCCCAGGAGACCCCCTATGGCTACACCTTC. It specifies CASSQIAQETPYGYTF.